The TCR beta chain under discussion was sequenced for a study of CD8+CD57+ T cells in acquired aplastic anemia (dated by TCRdb to 2016 to 2019). At the level of the whole study: A mean of approximately 2.9 ug of DNA, ranging from roughly 0.19 to 27.4 ug, was extracted from sorted CD4+ and CD8+ cells. CD8+CD57+ expansion was defined as a frequency above the mean frequency observed in healthy subjects.

This clonotype was observed a few times. Its antigen remains undetermined. No much larger clone exists at a distance of one base, and base qualities are not known. Reading from cysteine to phenylalanine, the CDR3 counts 12 amino acids. The CDR3 DNA has 36 bases and is translated from base 1. V loses 2 bases of germline sequence and J loses 2 bases, and the interval between the two ends is 5 bases. For CDR1 and CDR2, the germline V gene lists SQVTM and ANQGSEA. Genomic DNA was used as template for profiling of TCR beta VDJ combinations and CDR3 sequences. An Illumina HiSeq 2000 was the platform used for TCR repertoire sequencing. The authors' pipeline ran thus. Repertoire assessment relied on Simpson's diversity index, CDR3 size and DJ length profiles, and TRBV/TRBJ rearrangement plots. The most abundant DNA sequence in the deep sequencing data was defined as the immunodominant clone. CDR3 amino acid sequences were checked for sharing across subjects and were also compared against the VDJdb database and published repertoires. Through fastp at Q25 and MiXCR, TCRdb rebuilt clones from the public reads, retaining in-frame beta chains. Identical CDR3 proteins give one entry, which carries the most common genes and DNA. The V and J calls reflect TCRdb's pipeline rather than the authors' work. Within this sample are 150,000 to 180,000 distinct CDR3 sequences, with roughly 49% of them counted one time only. Approximately 12% of the sample lies in the top ten.

Study-wide findings and limitations: Roughly 29 CD8+ CDR3 sequences were shared between patients and controls but appeared highly expressed in patients and within their immunodominant clones. CD8+ Simpson's diversity did not differ significantly between patients and healthy controls (P=0.060).

Flow cytometry had shown CD8+CD57+ cell expansion in the patients selected for sequencing. Every patient had a diagnosis of severe acquired aplastic anemia based on International Study of Aplastic Anemia and Agranulocytosis and Camitta criteria. No patient had received any therapy when blood was sampled. In this study, sorted CD4+ and CD8+ T cells from the blood of healthy subjects and of severe aplastic anemia patients had their TCR repertoires deep-sequenced. Patients were enrolled in the USA under clinicaltrials.gov protocols 00001620, 01623167, 00001397, 00071045, 00081523 and 00961064. Ficoll-Paque density gradient centrifugation was used to isolate peripheral blood mononuclear cells. Before DNA was extracted, CD4+ and CD8+ T cells were sorted using either FACS or magnetic beads.

In this chain, TRBV29-1 is recombined with TRBJ2-3, with the D segment identity uncertain. The sequence was obtained from a human donor with aplastic anemia. Sequencing was done on a sample of sorted CD4+, CD8+, or CD8+CD57+ T cells (not recorded which) from PBMCs. The bases read TGCAGCGTTGAAAGGGCCACAGATACGCAGTATTTT. It specifies CSVERATDTQYF.